This T cell receptor beta chain was recovered during a study of shared clonotypes between healthy human individuals. General observations from the study: In this cohort, only blood was sampled, and tissue repertoires likely differ. The small donor group covered limited genetic and exposure diversity.

Splitting of each subset's genomic DNA was done evenly across several immunoSEQ plates. TCRdb's table, derived via immunoSEQ multiplex PCR, lists solely in-frame clones and lacks some. The profile shows around 440,000 clones, approximately 71% of them singletons. Germline V gene data show CDR1 as SGHVS and CDR2 as FQNEAQ. The CDR3 loop spans 15 amino acids. V was pared by 5 bases and J by 8 bases, with 18 bases between. This clone has only one observation. What it binds is not known. The specimen was PBMCs. The chain recombines TRBV7-8 with TRBJ1-4; the D is unclear. The receptor was derived from a woman in her forties in good health. Some clones in this sample may be carry-over from other donors' samples. The CDR3 loop reads CASSPLQRSGEKLFF. In nucleotides, the CDR3 is TGTGCCAGCAGCCCTCTACAACGTTCCGGGGAAAAACTGTTTTTT.